This entry concerns a single TCR beta chain. Its antigen is still unknown. Noted time point: baseline, week 1 (first vaccination visit). Treatment indicated: pre-vaccination baseline after standard-of-care therapy. Donor tumors were new WHO grade 3 or 4 IDH1-mutant, ATRX-lost astrocytomas. The data were obtained in a study of a mutant IDH1 vaccine in newly diagnosed glioma. Overall study context: Receipt of radiotherapy, temozolomide, or both preceded the study, and most received both. Points from the study as a whole: Changes in top peripheral clonotypes did not appear linked to pseudoprogression.

V gave up 5 bases and J gave up 1 base, with 11 bases separating them. Germline values: CDR1 SGHAT, CDR2 FQNNGV. This CDR3 is built from 14 residues. Profiling relied on immunoSEQ multiplex PCR, and the TCRdb table lists in-frame clones only, not all of them. The repertoire includes over 75,000 clones, 70% to 90% of them detected once, and around 0.6% sits in the top ten. This receptor was taken from a woman between 50 and 59 years old with glioma. This chain connects TRBV11-2 to TRBJ1-2; D is unclear. Sample: PBMCs, taken from a glioma patient treated with radiotherapy, temozolomide or both. The CDR3 loop reads CASSPWTDNYGYTF. The CDR3 DNA sequence: TGTGCCAGCAGCCCGTGGACGGATAACTATGGCTACACCTTC.